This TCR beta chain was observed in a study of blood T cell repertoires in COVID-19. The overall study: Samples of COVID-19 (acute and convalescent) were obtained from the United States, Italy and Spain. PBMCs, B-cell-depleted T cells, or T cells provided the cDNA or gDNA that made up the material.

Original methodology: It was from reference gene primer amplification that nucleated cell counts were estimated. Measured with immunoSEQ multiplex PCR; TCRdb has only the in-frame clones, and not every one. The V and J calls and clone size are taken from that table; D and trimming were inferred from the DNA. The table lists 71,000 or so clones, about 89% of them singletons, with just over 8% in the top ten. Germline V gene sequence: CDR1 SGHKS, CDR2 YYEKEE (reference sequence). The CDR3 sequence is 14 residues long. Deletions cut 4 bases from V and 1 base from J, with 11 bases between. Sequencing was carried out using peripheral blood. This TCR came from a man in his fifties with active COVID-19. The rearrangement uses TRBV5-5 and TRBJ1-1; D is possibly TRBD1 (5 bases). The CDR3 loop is CASSTRTSNTEAFF. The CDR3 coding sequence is TGTGCCAGCAGCACCCGGACATCGAACACTGAAGCTTTCTTT. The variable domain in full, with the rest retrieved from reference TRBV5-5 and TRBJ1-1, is DAGVTQSPTHLIKTRGQQVTLRCSPISGHKSVSWYQQVLGQGPQFIFQYYEKEERGRGNFPDRFSARQFPNYSSELNVNALLLGDSALYLCASSTRTSNTEAFFGQGTRLTVV.